These 3 T cell receptor beta chains share one sample of origin, sequenced in a study of CD8 T cells in Susac syndrome. The RNA input was about 0.45 to 1 ug, and it was reverse transcribed with random hexamers. TCRdb ran MiXCR on the immunoSEQ multiplex PCR reads and lists one entry per CDR3 protein. The sample carries about 150,000 distinct CDR3 sequences, around 95% recorded once. The sequenced material came from CD8+ T cells from PBMCs. All receptors derive from a human donor with multiple sclerosis.

The chain links TRBV30 to TRBJ2-2; 8 bases map to TRBD2. From germline, CDR1 is GTSNPN and CDR2 SVGIG (reference sequence). V shed 0 bases, J shed 5 bases, and the junction held 5 bases outside the gene matches. This CDR3 is built from 15 residues. The CDR3 DNA follows: TGTGCCTGGAGTGTTCGGGGGGGCTCAACCGGGGAGCTGTTTTTT. Translated, it gives CAWSVRGGSTGELFF.

The chain has TRBV29-1 and TRBJ2-6; 9 bases fit TRBD1. There are 17 residues in the CDR3. CDR1 and CDR2 (germline): SQVTM, ANQGSEA. V gave up 3 bases and J gave up 4 bases; unmatched junction bases: 10. CDR3 bases: TGCAGCGTTGAGCTCCGGGACAGGGTATCAGGGGCCAACGTCCTGACTTTC. Residues: CSVELRDRVSGANVLTF.

This rearrangement joins TRBV20-1 to TRBJ1-1; tentative D call: TRBD1 (6 bases). The length of the CDR3 is 15 residues. The germline V gene has CDR1 DFQATT and CDR2 SNEGSKA (reference sequence). V shed 0 bases and J shed 5 bases, with 16 bases lying between them. This CDR3 reads CSARDSQGRRTEAFF. CDR3 sequence (DNA): TGCAGTGCTAGAGATAGTCAGGGGAGAAGGACTGAAGCTTTCTTT.